This is a list of T cell receptor beta chains from one sample in a study of cytomegalovirus exposure and HLA in healthy donors. Method: immunoSEQ multiplex PCR; TCRdb's copy keeps in-frame clones and lacks some. Seen here are approximately 130,000 clones, approximately 84% observed once, and the top ten hold around 2%. Source material: PBMCs. The receptors come from a woman aged 40 to 50 in good health and CMV-seronegative. CDR3s include the opening cysteine and the closing phenylalanine or tryptophan. D genes are given only for firm matches. The size of a clone is reported for some rows only, either as once, few or many, or as a class for expanded clones.

clone_size | j_call | d_call | v_call | cdr3_aa | cdr3_nt
. | TRBJ2-5 | TRBD2 | TRBV27 | CASSFVGGQETQYF | TGTGCCAGCAGTTTTGTCGGGGGGCAAGAGACCCAGTACTTC
. | TRBJ2-1 | TRBD1 | TRBV5-6 | CASGRQGGYNEQFF | TGTGCCAGCGGGCGACAGGGGGGTTACAATGAGCAGTTCTTC
. | TRBJ2-5 | . | TRBV11-2 | CASSFLAHPDGETQYF | TGTGCCAGCAGCTTTCTAGCTCACCCAGACGGGGAGACCCAGTACTTC
. | TRBJ1-1 | TRBD1 | TRBV29-1 | CSAIGTGGGGTEAFF | TGCAGCGCCATAGGGACAGGGGGCGGGGGCACTGAAGCTTTCTTT
. | TRBJ2-5 | . | TRBV7-2 | CASSLVGGSLMETQYF | TGTGCCAGCAGCTTAGTTGGGGGGTCTTTGATGGAGACCCAGTACTTC
. | TRBJ1-2 | TRBD1 | TRBV11-2 | CASSIGTGNGYTF | TGTGCCAGCAGCATCGGGACAGGGAATGGCTACACCTTC
. | TRBJ2-7 | . | TRBV7-2 | CASSKQGFAYGQYF | TGTGCCAGCAGCAAACAGGGTTTCGCCTACGGGCAGTACTTC
. | TRBJ1-2 | . | TRBV9 | CASSPGVDANYGYTF | TGTGCCAGCAGCCCTGGAGTCGACGCTAACTATGGCTACACCTTC
. | TRBJ2-3 | TRBD2 | TRBV9 | CASSESTSGNWGDTQYF | TGTGCCAGCAGCGAATCGACTAGCGGGAATTGGGGAGATACGCAGTATTTT
. | TRBJ2-4 | . | TRBV5-1 | CASSLEGGLAKNSQYF | TGCGCCAGCAGCCTTGAGGGGGGGCTAGCCAAAAACAGTCAGTACTTC
. | TRBJ1-5 | . | TRBV25-1 | CASSEGDIQPQHF | TGTGCCAGCAGTGAAGGCGACATTCAGCCCCAGCATTTT
. | TRBJ1-5 | TRBD1 | TRBV7-9 | CASSGQVGGSQPQHF | TGTGCCAGCAGCGGACAGGTTGGGGGCTCACAGCCCCAGCATTTT
. | TRBJ1-1 | . | TRBV30 | CAWSGQGLRAFF | TGTGCCTGGAGTGGTCAGGGTCTGAGAGCTTTCTTT
once | TRBJ2-3 | TRBD2 | TRBV5-4 | CASSLGGKADTQYF | TGTGCCAGCAGCCTGGGAGGGAAGGCAGATACGCAGTATTTT
. | TRBJ2-6 | . | TRBV6-5 | CASSYGGAGANGLTF | TGTGCCAGCAGTTACGGAGGGGCCGGGGCCAACGGCCTGACTTTC
. | TRBJ1-2 | . | TRBV10-2 | CASGPRTDLSNYGYTF | TGCGCCAGCGGGCCGAGGACAGACCTTTCTAACTATGGCTACACCTTC
. | TRBJ1-2 | . | TRBV10-3 | CAISESGQVGNGYTF | TGTGCCATCAGTGAGTCTGGCCAGGTCGGGAACGGCTACACCTTC
. | TRBJ1-2 | TRBD1 | TRBV5-1 | CASSLNGQGAGRNYGYTF | TGCGCCAGCAGCTTGAACGGACAGGGGGCAGGGCGTAACTATGGCTACACCTTC
. | TRBJ1-5 | TRBD1 | TRBV6-6 | CASTPGTGYSNQPQHF | TGTGCCAGCACCCCCGGGACAGGGTATAGCAATCAGCCCCAGCATTTT
. | TRBJ2-7 | TRBD2 | TRBV19 | CASSVSAGDGYEQYF | TGTGCCAGTAGTGTATCTGCGGGGGACGGCTACGAGCAGTACTTC
. | TRBJ1-2 | TRBD1 | TRBV28 | CASSTDREGYGYTF | TGTGCCAGCAGCACGGACAGGGAGGGCTATGGCTACACCTTC
. | TRBJ1-4 | TRBD1 | TRBV5-1 | CASSPGTGGNEKLFF | TGCGCCAGCAGCCCCGGGACAGGGGGTAATGAAAAACTGTTTTTT
once | TRBJ2-5 | TRBD1 | TRBV28 | CASSFDRGHVETQYF | TGTGCCAGCAGTTTCGATAGGGGGCATGTCGAGACCCAGTACTTC
. | TRBJ2-1 | . | TRBV11-2 | CASSPLRGPANEQFF | TGTGCCAGCAGCCCACTGCGGGGTCCAGCTAATGAGCAGTTCTTC
. | TRBJ1-5 | TRBD1 | TRBV6-1 | CASREGTGWMSSNQPQHF | TGTGCCAGCAGGGAAGGGACAGGGTGGATGTCGAGCAATCAGCCCCAGCATTTT
. | TRBJ2-3 | TRBD1 | TRBV2 | CASSGQGQDTQYF | TGTGCCAGCTCGGGACAGGGGCAAGATACGCAGTATTTT
once | TRBJ2-5 | TRBD1 | TRBV7-2 | CASNSGTGFGETQYF | TGTGCCAGCAACTCCGGGACAGGGTTTGGGGAGACCCAGTACTTC
. | TRBJ2-1 | TRBD1 | TRBV5-1 | CASSVGQGRFSYNEQFF | TGCGCCAGCAGCGTAGGACAGGGGCGATTCTCCTACAATGAGCAGTTCTTC
. | TRBJ1-4 | . | TRBV16 | CASTPTANEKLFF | TGTGCCAGCACCCCGACAGCTAATGAAAAACTGTTTTTT
. | TRBJ2-3 | . | TRBV11-3 | CASSLDPTADTQYF | TGTGCCAGCAGCTTAGATCCCACAGCAGATACGCAGTATTTT
. | TRBJ2-4 | TRBD2 | TRBV6-5 | CASKAGATNIQYF | TGTGCCAGCAAAGCGGGGGCTACGAACATTCAGTACTTC
few | TRBJ1-1 | . | TRBV27 | CASSLLGADTEAFF | TGTGCCAGCAGTTTATTAGGGGCGGACACTGAAGCTTTCTTT
once | TRBJ2-7 | . | TRBV28 | CASSPILRVEAYEQYF | TGTGCCAGCAGTCCCATTTTGAGGGTTGAAGCCTACGAGCAGTACTTC
. | TRBJ2-7 | . | TRBV5-1 | CASSLGASATYEQYF | TGCGCCAGCAGCTTGGGAGCTAGCGCCACCTACGAGCAGTACTTC
. | TRBJ2-1 | TRBD1 | TRBV4-1 | CASSQEGGTGTYSSYNEQFF | TGCGCCAGCAGCCAAGAAGGAGGGACAGGGACTTATAGCTCCTACAATGAGCAGTTCTTC
. | TRBJ2-3 | . | TRBV9 | CASSPPGISDTQYF | TGTGCCAGCAGCCCTCCCGGGATCTCAGATACGCAGTATTTT
. | TRBJ2-2 | . | TRBV14 | CASSQEYVGELFF | TGTGCCAGCAGCCAAGAATATGTCGGGGAGCTGTTTTTT
. | TRBJ2-7 | . | TRBV11-3 | CASSSRPGAVQYF | TGTGCCAGTAGCTCCCGCCCTGGGGCCGTACAGTACTTC
. | TRBJ2-3 | TRBD1 | TRBV5-4 | CAQGRQGPSTDTQYF | TGTGCCCAGGGACGACAGGGACCTAGCACAGATACGCAGTATTTT
. | TRBJ1-5 | . | TRBV4-2 | CASSQENSNQPQHF | TGTGCCAGCAGCCAAGAAAACAGCAACCAGCCCCAGCATTTT
. | TRBJ1-5 | . | TRBV2 | CASSTRLGGRSNQPQHF | TGTGCCAGCAGTACCCGGTTGGGGGGAAGGAGCAATCAGCCCCAGCATTTT
. | TRBJ2-5 | TRBD1 | TRBV5-1 | CASSLRGLEETQYF | TGCGCCAGCAGCTTGAGGGGGCTCGAGGAGACCCAGTACTTC
. | TRBJ2-3 | TRBD1 | TRBV7-9 | CASSFDREDTQYF | TGTGCCAGCAGTTTCGACAGGGAAGATACGCAGTATTTT
. | TRBJ2-3 | TRBD2 | TRBV25-1 | CASSDLAGGHTDTQYF | TGTGCCAGCAGTGACCTAGCGGGGGGGCACACAGATACGCAGTATTTT
few | TRBJ1-1 | TRBD1 | TRBV7-2 | CASSLTGVGTEAFF | TGTGCCAGCAGCTTAACAGGGGTAGGCACTGAAGCTTTCTTT
. | TRBJ1-1 | TRBD1 | TRBV7-2 | CASSRDRGLNTEAFF | TGTGCCAGCAGCCGAGACAGGGGCCTGAACACTGAAGCTTTCTTT
few | TRBJ1-4 | TRBD1 | TRBV2 | CASRPTGAVREKLFF | TGTGCCAGCAGACCGACAGGGGCGGTCCGTGAAAAACTGTTTTTT